The 24 T cell receptor beta chains in this list originate from one sample, sequenced in a study of blood T cell repertoires in COVID-19. This table comes from immunoSEQ multiplex PCR, and its TCRdb copy is limited to in-frame clones, with some not included. The sample has 150,000 to 200,000 clones; 65% to 85% are singletons. Sequenced: peripheral blood. The receptor set was obtained from a man in his sixties with active or convalescent COVID-19.

J is TRBJ2-1 and V is TRBV6-2 or TRBV6-3; 9 bases agree with TRBD1. CDR3 length: 15 residues. Germline V gene data show CDR1 as MNHEY and CDR2 as SVGEGT. J gave up 6 bases and V 5 bases, and 8 bases lay outside the gene matches. CDR3 region: CASSRGQGLVNEQFF. CDR3 nucleotides: TGTGCCAGCAGTCGGGGACAGGGTTTAGTCAATGAGCAGTTCTTC.

J is TRBJ2-2 and V is TRBV5-1, with TRBD1 identical over 9 bases. After removal of 7 bases from V and 4 bases from J, the junction contained 5 bases not matched to a gene. The CDR3 length is 14 residues. The germline V gene has CDR1 SGHRS and CDR2 YFSETQ. CDR3 residues: CASSTGQGTGELFF. CDR3 in DNA: TGCGCCAGCTCAACGGGACAGGGCACCGGGGAGCTGTTTTTT.

The chain carries TRBV24-1 and TRBJ2-7, with D maybe TRBD2 (6 bases). Trimming removed 12 bases from V and 1 base from J, with 24 bases in between. From germline, CDR1 is KGHDR and CDR2 SFDVKD. The CDR3 consists of 16 residues. The CDR3 bases are TGTGCCCCCTTGCTCATACGCGGGGCTAGATCCTACGAGCAGTACTTC. Translation gives CAPLLIRGARSYEQYF.

This clone appeared a single time. The V call is TRBV6-5, the J call TRBJ2-5; 8 bases fit TRBD1. The V segment lost 5 bases and the J segment 7 bases; nucleotides outside the gene matches: 9. The germline gives CDR1 MNHEY, CDR2 SVGAGI. The CDR3 is 14 residues long. CDR3 sequence (DNA): TGTGCCAGCAGTACCCGGACAGGGCAGGCGACCCAGTACTTC. This sequence encodes CASSTRTGQATQYF.

Only one count was recorded for this clone. V usage is TRBV12-3 or TRBV12-4 and J usage is TRBJ1-1; TRBD1 is a possible D gene (5 bases). This CDR3 has 13 amino acids. The ends were cut back, 0 bases at V and 4 bases at J, with 6 bases in the middle. CDR3 bases: TGTGCCAGCAGTTTAGCGCAGGGCACTGAAGCTTTCTTT. Its protein product is CASSLAQGTEAFF.

The V call is TRBV11-2, the J call TRBJ1-5, with D possibly being TRBD1 (6 bases). The CDR3 runs 15 residues. V was shortened by 1 base and J by 4 bases, with 11 bases between the two germline ends. CDR1 and CDR2 (germline): SGHAT, FQNNGV. CDR3 loop: CASSLAGGGNQPQHF. CDR3 nucleotide sequence: TGTGCCAGCAGCTTAGCGGGAGGGGGGAATCAGCCCCAGCATTTT.

The chain carries TRBV20-1 and TRBJ1-5, with 7 bases that match TRBD1. J gave up 7 bases and V 3 bases, and 6 bases lay outside the gene matches. Germline lookup yields CDR1 DFQATT and CDR2 SNEGSKA (reference sequence). The CDR3 has 13 residues. The CDR3: CSASRDSSQPQHF. The CDR3 DNA is TGCAGTGCTAGTAGGGACAGTTCCCAGCCCCAGCATTTT.

The genes are TRBV7-6 and TRBJ2-5; TRBD2 is a possible D gene (6 bases). There are 17 residues in the CDR3. V was trimmed by 2 bases and J by 2 bases, leaving 18 bases between them. CDR1 is SGHVS and CDR2 is FNYEAQ in the germline V gene. The CDR3: CASSLHTRLGGQETQYF. The CDR3 bases are TGTGCCAGCAGCTTACATACCAGGCTCGGGGGACAAGAGACCCAGTACTTC.

The gene calls are TRBV12-5 and TRBJ2-5, with 7 bases aligning to TRBD1. V dropped 4 bases and J dropped 4; count of bases not matched to a gene: 3. This CDR3 spans 13 amino acids. Germline CDR1 reads LGHNT; CDR2 reads FRNRAP. CDR3 coding DNA: TGTGCTAGTGGTTCCTCAGGGGGAGAGACCCAGTACTTC. This gives the protein CASGSSGGETQYF.

The V call is TRBV2, the J call TRBJ1-5; 10 bases agree with TRBD1. The CDR3 loop spans 15 amino acids. With V trimmed by 6 bases and J by 7 bases, 9 bases remained unmatched. Germline assignment: CDR1 SNHLY and CDR2 FYNNEI. CDR3 coding DNA: TGTGCCAGCAGCCGACAGGGGGCTAAAGAACAGCCCCAGCATTTT. It encodes CASSRQGAKEQPQHF.

This chain connects TRBV6-1 to TRBJ2-1; perhaps TRBD2 as D (5 bases). The ends were cut back, 2 bases at V and 10 bases at J, with 9 bases in the middle. The CDR3 contains 12 residues. Per germline, CDR1 MNHNS and CDR2 SASEGT. CDR3 amino acids: CASSESSGEQFF. The DNA for the CDR3 is TGTGCCAGCAGTGAATCATCGGGGGAGCAGTTCTTC.

This chain's CDR3 is CSVQDGGGTGELFF. CDR3 nucleotides: TGCAGCGTCCAGGACGGAGGAGGGACCGGGGAGCTGTTTTTT. The chain recombines TRBV29-1 with TRBJ2-2, with D perhaps matching TRBD2 (6 bases). The germline V and J ends were trimmed by 6 bases and 5 bases, with 16 bases remaining between them. This CDR3 has 14 amino acids. Germline assignment: CDR1 SQVTM and CDR2 ANQGSEA.

This sequence joins TRBV6-5 and TRBJ2-7; 9 positions match TRBD1. This CDR3 region has 16 residues. Trimming at V came to 2 bases and at J to 1 base, leaving 6 bases not matched to a gene. Per germline, CDR1 MNHEY and CDR2 SVGAGI. This CDR3 is CASSYEGQGGSYEQYF. The CDR3 bases are TGTGCCAGCAGTTACGAGGGACAGGGAGGGTCCTACGAGCAGTACTTC.

This clone was observed a handful of times. This chain joins TRBV19 and TRBJ2-2, with no clear D. Per the germline V gene, CDR1 is LNHDA and CDR2 is SQIVND (reference sequence). V was clipped by 3 bases and J by 13 bases, with 15 bases between them. CDR3 length equals 13 residues. CDR3 in DNA: TGTGCCAGTAGTATTCTTACCTCAGAAAGGCTGTTTTTT. Its translation: CASSILTSERLFF.

This chain connects TRBV6-5 to TRBJ1-1, with D possibly TRBD1 on 6 matching bases. This CDR3 is 16 amino acids long. The germline gives CDR1 MNHEY, CDR2 SVGAGI. V dropped 1 base and J dropped 0 bases, with 12 bases sitting between them. In DNA, the CDR3 is TGTGCCAGCAGTTACTATACCCCAGGGGTGAACACTGAAGCTTTCTTT. Encoded protein: CASSYYTPGVNTEAFF.

V is TRBV9 and J is TRBJ2-7; D is ambiguous. Germline V gene sequence: CDR1 SGDLS, CDR2 YYNGEE. With 7 bases removed from V and 2 bases from J, the gap between germline ends came to 7 bases. This CDR3 has 11 amino acids. Here the CDR3 reads CASGTTYEQYF. The CDR3 nucleotides read TGTGCCAGCGGTACTACCTACGAGCAGTACTTC. Full variable domain (outside the CDR3, taken from reference TRBV9 and TRBJ2-7): DSGVTQTPKHLITATGQRVTLRCSPRSGDLSVYWYQQSLDQGLQFLIQYYNGEERAKGNILERFSAQQFPDLHSELNLSSLELGDSALYFCASGTTYEQYFGPGTRLTVT.

This chain joins TRBV25-1 and TRBJ2-5; 7 nucleotides line up with TRBD1. CDR1 and CDR2 from the germline V gene are MGHDK and SYGVNS. V dropped 1 base and J dropped 2; count of bases not matched to a gene: 1. CDR3 length equals 14 residues. CDR3 in DNA: TGTGCCAGCAGTGAATCGGACAGGCAAGAGACCCAGTACTTC. Translation gives CASSESDRQETQYF.

V gene TRBV28 combines with J gene TRBJ2-2, with no clear D. Trimming pared 6 bases from V and 7 bases from J, leaving 12 bases between. The CDR3 covers 13 residues. Germline V gives CDR1 MDHEN, CDR2 SYDVKM. The CDR3 loop is CASSSMLVGELFF. CDR3 nucleotides: TGTGCCAGCAGCTCGATGCTAGTCGGGGAGCTGTTTTTT.

V is TRBV9 and J is TRBJ1-1, with 7 bases matching TRBD1. J lost 0 bases, V lost 1 base, and 0 bases had no gene match. CDR1 and CDR2 (germline): SGDLS, YYNGEE. This CDR3 is built from 14 residues. The CDR3: CASSVQGVNTEAFF. The CDR3 DNA follows: TGTGCCAGCAGCGTACAGGGGGTGAACACTGAAGCTTTCTTT.

The chain employs TRBV30 and TRBJ2-1; TRBD2 agrees at 10 bases. Germline V CDR1 and CDR2: GTSNPN, SVGIG (reference sequence). The CDR3 covers 15 residues. V gave up 0 bases and J gave up 5 bases; unmatched junction bases: 4. CDR3 in amino acids: CAWSVALAGHNEQFF. The CDR3 nucleotides read TGTGCCTGGAGTGTAGCACTAGCGGGACACAATGAGCAGTTCTTC.

The V call is TRBV6-6, the J call TRBJ1-5; D is perhaps TRBD1 (6 bases). Per germline, CDR1 MNHNY and CDR2 SVGAGI (reference sequence). Trimming took off 1 base at V and 2 bases at J, with 6 bases between the two ends. This CDR3 is 14 amino acids long. As DNA, the CDR3 is TGTGCCAGCAGTTACTACAGGGGCAATCAGCCCCAGCATTTT. It codes for CASSYYRGNQPQHF.

This chain joins TRBV7-3 and TRBJ1-2; no firm D call. CDR1 is SGHTA and CDR2 is FQGTGA in the germline V gene. The V end lost 0 bases, the J end lost 6 bases, and 8 bases lay between the germline ends. This CDR3 has 13 amino acids. Written as DNA, the CDR3 is TGTGCCAGCAGCTTAACGGGGAGGCATGGCTACACCTTC. It translates to CASSLTGRHGYTF.

The chain recombines TRBV2 with TRBJ2-7, with TRBD2 as a possible D gene (6 bases). Looked up from germline, CDR1 is SNHLY and CDR2 is FYNNEI. V was pared by 8 bases and J by 3 bases, with 14 bases between. The CDR3 totals 13 residues. CDR3 in DNA: TGTGCCAGCCGAGGAGGGTCCGTCTACGAGCAGTACTTC. Translation: CASRGGSVYEQYF. The variable domain in full, with the rest retrieved from reference TRBV2 and TRBJ2-7, is EPEVTQTPSHQVTQMGQEVILRCVPISNHLYFYWYRQILGQKVEFLVSFYNNEISEKSEIFDDQFSVERPDGSNFTLKIRSTKLEDSAMYFCASRGGSVYEQYFGPGTRLTVT.

The chain joins TRBV7-2 to TRBJ2-5, with 8 bases that match TRBD1. The CDR3 length is 14 residues. J gave up 3 bases and V 1 base, and 1 base lay outside the gene matches. Germline V CDR1 and CDR2: SGHTA, FQGNSA. CDR3 sequence (DNA): TGTGCCAGCAGCTTAGGGGACAGGAAAGAGACCCAGTACTTC. Translating gives CASSLGDRKETQYF.